Listed below are T cell receptor beta chains from one sample, sequenced in a study of T cell repertoires in cytomegalovirus infection. TCRdb recomputed calls from the reads with MiXCR, one row per CDR3 protein. The table has around 450,000 distinct CDR3 sequences, approximately 31% seen once. The sample comprised PBMCs. These receptors were taken from a human donor in good health (CMV status not recorded). Some clones in this sample may be carry-over from other donors' samples. Both conserved end residues are part of each CDR3. D genes are given only for firm matches. The size entry is marked missing in some rows and otherwise reads once, few, many or a size class.

few	TRBV2	TRBJ1-1	.	CASSPVLNTEAFF	TGTGCCAGCAGTCCAGTTTTGAACACTGAAGCTTTCTTT
.	TRBV6-1	TRBJ1-2	TRBD1	CASSQSGRGSYGYTF	TGTGCCAGCAGTCAAAGTGGCAGGGGGTCCTATGGCTACACCTTC
.	TRBV4-1	TRBJ2-7	.	CASSQELTGLGYEQYF	TGCGCCAGCAGCCAAGAGTTAACAGGGTTGGGCTACGAGCAGTACTTC
.	TRBV28	TRBJ2-3	.	CASTFGGGSTDTQYF	TGTGCCAGCACCTTCGGAGGAGGTAGCACAGATACGCAGTATTTT
few	TRBV2	TRBJ1-3	.	CASKSDWWSGSGNTIYF	TGTGCCAGCAAGTCGGATTGGTGGTCGGGCTCTGGAAACACCATATATTTT
once	TRBV27	TRBJ2-1	TRBD1	CASSFYTGDHEQFF	TGTGCCAGCAGTTTTTACACAGGGGATCATGAGCAGTTCTTC
.	TRBV10-3	TRBJ1-5	TRBD1	CAISDLGQGGGPQHF	TGTGCCATCAGTGACTTAGGACAGGGCGGCGGGCCCCAGCATTTT
.	TRBV2	TRBJ2-3	.	CATRDGSTDTQYF	TGTGCCACCCGGGACGGTAGCACAGATACGCAGTATTTT
many	TRBV12-3/TRBV12-4	TRBJ2-7	.	CASSTKTGNEQYF	TGTGCCAGCAGTACCAAAACAGGGAACGAGCAGTACTTC
many	TRBV7-2	TRBJ1-2	TRBD1	CASSLGDRYGYTF	TGTGCCAGCAGCTTAGGGGACAGATATGGCTACACCTTC
.	TRBV12-3/TRBV12-4	TRBJ2-3	.	CASSLIGGTDTQYF	TGTGCCAGCAGTCTCATAGGGGGCACAGATACGCAGTATTTT
once	TRBV6-5	TRBJ2-7	TRBD1	CASSAYRGQAPDGQYF	TGTGCCAGCAGTGCCTATCGGGGACAGGCCCCTGACGGGCAGTACTTC
few	TRBV25-1	TRBJ1-1	TRBD1	CASSADRGPNTEAFF	TGTGCCAGCAGTGCGGACAGGGGGCCGAACACTGAAGCTTTCTTT
few	TRBV27	TRBJ1-2	.	CASSSSGYGYTF	TGTGCCAGCAGTTCCTCGGGGTATGGCTACACCTTC
many	TRBV6-6	TRBJ2-5	.	CASGLIAWETQYF	TGTGCCAGCGGTTTAATAGCCTGGGAGACCCAGTACTTC
few	TRBV4-1	TRBJ1-6	.	CASSPWADYNSPLHF	TGCGCCAGCAGCCCCTGGGCGGACTATAATTCACCCCTCCACTTT
few	TRBV20-1	TRBJ2-5	.	CSASYGQGGETQYF	TGCAGTGCTAGTTATGGGCAGGGCGGAGAGACCCAGTACTTC
.	TRBV2	TRBJ1-6	.	CALGSGLSSYNSPLHF	TGTGCCCTCGGATCAGGTTTAAGCTCCTATAATTCACCCCTCCACTTT
few	TRBV5-4	TRBJ2-7	.	CASSLGADSFYEQYF	TGTGCCAGCAGCTTGGGGGCAGATTCCTTCTACGAGCAGTACTTC
few	TRBV4-3	TRBJ1-2	TRBD1	CASSQDHGTVYGYTF	TGCGCCAGCAGCCAAGACCACGGGACAGTCTATGGCTACACCTTC
.	TRBV6-5	TRBJ2-1	.	CASSWGDNEQFF	TGTGCCAGCAGTTGGGGAGACAATGAGCAGTTCTTC
many	TRBV11-2	TRBJ1-6	.	CASRRTLVSYNSPLHF	TGTGCCAGCAGAAGGACGCTAGTGTCCTATAATTCACCCCTCCACTTT
many	TRBV27	TRBJ2-7	.	CASRPRGRGWSYEQYF	TGTGCCAGCCGCCCCCGGGGGCGAGGATGGTCCTACGAGCAGTACTTC
many	TRBV7-2	TRBJ2-3	TRBD2	CASSPWTSGGLVDTQYF	TGTGCCAGCAGCCCCTGGACTAGCGGGGGGCTGGTAGATACGCAGTATTTT
.	TRBV29-1	TRBJ2-2	TRBD2	CSVDISGANTGELFF	TGCAGCGTTGATATTAGCGGGGCGAACACCGGGGAGCTGTTTTTT
few	TRBV5-5	TRBJ1-1	.	CASSFGGLVSEAFF	TGTGCCAGCAGCTTTGGTGGACTGGTATCTGAAGCTTTCTTT
many	TRBV7-8	TRBJ1-1	TRBD1	CASSLRAGGMNTEAFF	TGTGCCAGCAGCTTAAGGGCAGGGGGAATGAACACTGAAGCTTTCTTT
.	TRBV6-6	TRBJ2-3	TRBD1	CASSYTPLRQGGTDTQYF	TGTGCCAGCAGTTACACTCCCCTGAGACAGGGGGGCACAGATACGCAGTATTTT
.	TRBV19	TRBJ1-1	TRBD1	CASTPTGASTEAFF	TGTGCCAGTACCCCGACAGGGGCTAGCACTGAAGCTTTCTTT